This is a list of T cell receptor beta chains from one sample in a study of blood T cell repertoires in COVID-19. Data came from immunoSEQ multiplex PCR; TCRdb stores just in-frame clones and leaves some out. The table includes roughly 330,000 clones, 87% detected once. The source material was PBMCs or T cells enriched from blood (not recorded which). The receptors here all came from a woman aged 30 to 39 who had recovered from COVID-19. Both conserved end residues are part of each CDR3.

j_gene,v_gene,CDR3aa
TRBJ2-5,TRBV11-2,CASSSGGGAGETQYF
TRBJ1-2,TRBV27,CASSLMTGYGYTF
TRBJ1-2,TRBV5-1,CASSLETGDYGYTF
TRBJ1-4,TRBV3-1/TRBV3-2,CASSPIAEGEKLFF
TRBJ1-6,TRBV3-1/TRBV3-2,CASSQAKRQLSSYNSPLHF
TRBJ1-4,TRBV18,CASSPPYGQAKLFF
TRBJ2-2,TRBV19,CASRPRGANTGELFF
TRBJ1-3,TRBV5-5,CASSRDSDPFSGNTIYF
TRBJ1-3,TRBV4-2,CASSHIQGVRNTIYF
TRBJ1-1,TRBV5-6,CASSFSLLNTEAFF
TRBJ2-7,TRBV5-1,CASSLTGDDYEQYF